This is a list of T cell receptor beta chains from one sample in a study of blood T cell repertoires in COVID-19. Libraries were prepared by immunoSEQ multiplex PCR; TCRdb keeps only in-frame clonotypes and omits some of them. The sample contains 200,000 or so clones, 83% of which appear only once. Input material: peripheral blood. The receptors were gathered from a woman in her thirties or forties with acute or convalescent COVID-19. The CDR3 runs from the conserved cysteine through the conserved F or W. A D gene is named only where the DNA matches it firmly. Size is stated for part of the rows, as once, few or many counts, or as a class when the clone is expanded.

D gene: TRBD2
V gene: TRBV4-1
clone size: once
J gene: TRBJ2-4
CDR3 DNA: TGCGCCAGCAGCCAACCGGGGACTAGCGGGTTGCAGTACTTC
CDR3 protein: CASSQPGTSGLQYF

D gene: -
V gene: TRBV4-2
clone size: -
J gene: TRBJ2-2
CDR3 DNA: TGTGCCAGCAGCCAAGACAGGTCAAACACCGGGGAGCTGTTTTTT
CDR3 protein: CASSQDRSNTGELFF

D gene: TRBD1
V gene: TRBV19
clone size: -
J gene: TRBJ1-5
CDR3 DNA: TGTGCCAGTAGTCCCCGGACAGGGTTTCGCAATCAGCCCCAGCATTTT
CDR3 protein: CASSPRTGFRNQPQHF

D gene: -
V gene: TRBV5-6
clone size: -
J gene: TRBJ2-5
CDR3 DNA: TGTGCCAGCAGCTGGTACGGTTCTAAAGAGACCCAGTACTTC
CDR3 protein: CASSWYGSKETQYF

D gene: -
V gene: TRBV2
clone size: few
J gene: TRBJ2-3
CDR3 DNA: TGTGCCAGCAGTGTTGCGGATTCGGAGGGAGATACGCAGTATTTT
CDR3 protein: CASSVADSEGDTQYF

D gene: -
V gene: TRBV7-8
clone size: -
J gene: TRBJ2-2
CDR3 DNA: TGTGCCAGCAGGCACCGGACATCCGGGGAGCTGTTTTTT
CDR3 protein: CASRHRTSGELFF

D gene: TRBD1
V gene: TRBV4-1
clone size: once
J gene: TRBJ1-5
CDR3 DNA: TGCGCCAGCAGCAAGGGACAGGGGGGCAGCAATCAGCCCCAGCATTTT
CDR3 protein: CASSKGQGGSNQPQHF

D gene: TRBD2
V gene: TRBV5-1
clone size: -
J gene: TRBJ2-2
CDR3 DNA: TGCGCCAGCATGGGGTTAGCGGGATCCACCGGGGAGCTGTTTTTT
CDR3 protein: CASMGLAGSTGELFF

D gene: -
V gene: TRBV6-5
clone size: -
J gene: TRBJ1-6
CDR3 DNA: TGTGCCAGCAGTTATGGGGGACGGGACTCGTCACCCCTCCACTTT
CDR3 protein: CASSYGGRDSSPLHF

D gene: -
V gene: TRBV18
clone size: once
J gene: TRBJ1-1
CDR3 DNA: TGTGCCAGCTCGATCGACAGTACTGAAGCTTTCTTT
CDR3 protein: CASSIDSTEAFF

D gene: -
V gene: TRBV5-1
clone size: -
J gene: TRBJ2-7
CDR3 DNA: TGCGCCAGCAGTTCCTACAGGGACCCTACCTACGAGCAGTACTTC
CDR3 protein: CASSSYRDPTYEQYF

D gene: -
V gene: TRBV7-9
clone size: once
J gene: TRBJ2-2
CDR3 DNA: TGTGCCAGCAGCTTAGACTTCTCCGCGGCCGGGGAGCTGTTTTTT
CDR3 protein: CASSLDFSAAGELFF

D gene: TRBD1
V gene: TRBV5-6
clone size: -
J gene: TRBJ2-7
CDR3 DNA: TGTGCCGGATCCACCATGACAGGGACCTACGAGCAGTACTTC
CDR3 protein: CAGSTMTGTYEQYF

D gene: TRBD2
V gene: TRBV7-3
clone size: -
J gene: TRBJ2-7
CDR3 DNA: TGTGCCAGCTCCCCCCACGGCGGTAGCGGGGGGCCAAGCTCCTACGAGCAGTACTTC
CDR3 protein: CASSPHGGSGGPSSYEQYF

D gene: TRBD1
V gene: TRBV6-5
clone size: -
J gene: TRBJ2-7
CDR3 DNA: TGTGCCAGCAGATATACCAGGGGGACGAATTACGAGCAGTACTTC
CDR3 protein: CASRYTRGTNYEQYF

D gene: TRBD2
V gene: TRBV11-3
clone size: -
J gene: TRBJ2-2
CDR3 DNA: TGTGCCAGCAGCCATCCGGGAGGGACCGGGGAGCTGTTTTTT
CDR3 protein: CASSHPGGTGELFF

D gene: -
V gene: TRBV12-3/TRBV12-4
clone size: -
J gene: TRBJ2-5
CDR3 DNA: TGTGCCAGCAGTTTGGGGGGAATAGAGACCCAGTACTTC
CDR3 protein: CASSLGGIETQYF

D gene: -
V gene: TRBV12-5
clone size: -
J gene: TRBJ2-2
CDR3 DNA: TGTGCTAGTGGTTTGAGGCGCGGGGGCCCCACCGGGGAGCTGTTTTTT
CDR3 protein: CASGLRRGGPTGELFF

D gene: -
V gene: TRBV4-1
clone size: few
J gene: TRBJ2-1
CDR3 DNA: TGCGCCAGCAGCCTCCTAAGACAGGGTAGCGGCGATGAGCAGTTCTTC
CDR3 protein: CASSLLRQGSGDEQFF

D gene: -
V gene: TRBV5-1
clone size: -
J gene: TRBJ1-6
CDR3 DNA: TGCGCCAGCAGCTTGGTTGGCAGAGGAAATTCACCCCTCCACTTT
CDR3 protein: CASSLVGRGNSPLHF

D gene: TRBD2
V gene: TRBV24-1
clone size: -
J gene: TRBJ2-3
CDR3 DNA: TGTGCCACCAGCAGGACTAGCGGGAGCCCTAGCACAGATACGCAGTATTTT
CDR3 protein: CATSRTSGSPSTDTQYF

D gene: TRBD1
V gene: TRBV24-1
clone size: -
J gene: TRBJ2-5
CDR3 DNA: TGTGCCACCAGTGATTTGCGGGGGACAGGGGTAGAGACCCAGTACTTC
CDR3 protein: CATSDLRGTGVETQYF

D gene: -
V gene: TRBV3-1/TRBV3-2
clone size: -
J gene: TRBJ2-1
CDR3 DNA: TGTGCCAGCAGCCAACGGACTGGGGGCGATGAGCAGTTCTTC
CDR3 protein: CASSQRTGGDEQFF

D gene: TRBD2
V gene: TRBV27
clone size: -
J gene: TRBJ2-1
CDR3 DNA: TGTGCCAGCAGCGGGACTAGCGGGAGCTTCTACAATGAGCAGTTCTTC
CDR3 protein: CASSGTSGSFYNEQFF

D gene: TRBD1
V gene: TRBV30
clone size: -
J gene: TRBJ2-2
CDR3 DNA: TGTGCCTGGAGTAGGACAGGGGGTACCGGGGAGCTGTTTTTT
CDR3 protein: CAWSRTGGTGELFF

D gene: -
V gene: TRBV29-1
clone size: -
J gene: TRBJ2-3
CDR3 DNA: TGCAGCGTCCAGGGGCAGGGCAGGGACACAGATACGCAGTATTTT
CDR3 protein: CSVQGQGRDTDTQYF

D gene: TRBD1
V gene: TRBV5-8
clone size: -
J gene: TRBJ1-6
CDR3 DNA: TGTGCCAGCAGCCGCGGACAGGCTAATTCACCCCTCCACTTT
CDR3 protein: CASSRGQANSPLHF

D gene: TRBD1
V gene: TRBV7-9
clone size: -
J gene: TRBJ2-7
CDR3 DNA: TGTGCCAGCAGCTTAGGCGAGGGACAGGTCAGGTGGTACGAGCAGTACTTC
CDR3 protein: CASSLGEGQVRWYEQYF

D gene: TRBD1
V gene: TRBV4-2
clone size: -
J gene: TRBJ1-2
CDR3 DNA: TGTGCCAGCAGCAAAGAGGACAGGGGATTTACCGGTGGCTACACCTTC
CDR3 protein: CASSKEDRGFTGGYTF

D gene: TRBD2
V gene: TRBV29-1
clone size: -
J gene: TRBJ2-1
CDR3 DNA: TGCAGCGGCGGACTAGCGGGGTCCCCTAGGCAGTTCTTC
CDR3 protein: CSGGLAGSPRQFF

D gene: -
V gene: TRBV27
clone size: -
J gene: TRBJ1-5
CDR3 DNA: TGTGCCAGCAGTTTATCGAGGGCGGGGAATCAGCCCCAGCATTTT
CDR3 protein: CASSLSRAGNQPQHF

D gene: TRBD1
V gene: TRBV6-5
clone size: -
J gene: TRBJ1-1
CDR3 DNA: TGTGCCAGCAGCTTAGGGACAGGCACTGAAGCTTTCTTT
CDR3 protein: CASSLGTGTEAFF

D gene: -
V gene: TRBV5-1
clone size: -
J gene: TRBJ2-1
CDR3 DNA: TGCGCCAGCAGCTCCGGCCAGGGACTTAAGAATGAGCAGTTCTTC
CDR3 protein: CASSSGQGLKNEQFF

D gene: -
V gene: TRBV3-1/TRBV3-2
clone size: -
J gene: TRBJ1-6
CDR3 DNA: TGTGCCAGCAGCCCCTCTTGGGGGGGAAACTCACCCCTCCACTTT
CDR3 protein: CASSPSWGGNSPLHF

D gene: -
V gene: TRBV2
clone size: -
J gene: TRBJ2-3
CDR3 DNA: TGTGCCAGCAGTGTCAACAGGGTCCTACCGCAGTATTTT
CDR3 protein: CASSVNRVLPQYF

D gene: -
V gene: TRBV29-1
clone size: few
J gene: TRBJ1-3
CDR3 DNA: TGCAGCGTTGCAGGACAGACTGGAAACACCATATATTTT
CDR3 protein: CSVAGQTGNTIYF

D gene: -
V gene: TRBV7-2
clone size: -
J gene: TRBJ2-3
CDR3 DNA: TGTGCCAGCAGCTTATTGACCGGGACTCCGTTTGGGGATACGCAGTATTTT
CDR3 protein: CASSLLTGTPFGDTQYF

D gene: -
V gene: TRBV7-9
clone size: few
J gene: TRBJ1-2
CDR3 DNA: TGTGCCAGCAGCTTAGGGGCAATTTACTACACCTTC
CDR3 protein: CASSLGAIYYTF

D gene: -
V gene: TRBV19
clone size: few
J gene: TRBJ1-5
CDR3 DNA: TGTGCCAGTAGTATCACCTTGGGCCTATATCAGCCCCAGCATTTT
CDR3 protein: CASSITLGLYQPQHF